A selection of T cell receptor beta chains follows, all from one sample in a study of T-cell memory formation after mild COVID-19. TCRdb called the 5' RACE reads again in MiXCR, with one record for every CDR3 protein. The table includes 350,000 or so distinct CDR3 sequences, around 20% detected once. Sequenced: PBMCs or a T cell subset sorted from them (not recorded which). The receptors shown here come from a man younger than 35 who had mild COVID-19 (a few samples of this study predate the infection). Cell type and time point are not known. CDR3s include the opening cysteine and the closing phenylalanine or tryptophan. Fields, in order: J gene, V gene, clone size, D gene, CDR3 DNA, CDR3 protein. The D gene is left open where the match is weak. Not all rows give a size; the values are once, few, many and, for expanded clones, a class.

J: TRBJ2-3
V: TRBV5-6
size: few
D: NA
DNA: TGTGCCAGCAGCTTGAAGTCACGCAGGGGCACAGATACGCAGTATTTT
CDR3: CASSLKSRRGTDTQYF

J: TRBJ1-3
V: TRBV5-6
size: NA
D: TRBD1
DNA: TGTGCCAGCAGCCTCCGGGACAGACTCTCTGGAAACACCATATATTTT
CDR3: CASSLRDRLSGNTIYF

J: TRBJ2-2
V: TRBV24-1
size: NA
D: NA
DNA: TGTGCCACCAGTGATTTGCATGGGAGTCTGCTTCGGGAGACAGAACCCCCGGATCCCGGGGAGCTGTTTTTT
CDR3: CATSDLHGSLLRETEPPDPGELFF

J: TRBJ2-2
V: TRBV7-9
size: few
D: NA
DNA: TGTGCCAGCGCTACGGCCGGGGAGCTGTTTTTT
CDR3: CASATAGELFF

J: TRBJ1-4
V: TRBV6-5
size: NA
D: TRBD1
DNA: TGTGCCAGCAGTTCGGAGGGGGCAGGTAATGAAAAACTGTTTTTT
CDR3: CASSSEGAGNEKLFF

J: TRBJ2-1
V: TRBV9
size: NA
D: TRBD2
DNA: TGTGCCAGCGACAGGACTAGCGGGGGGGCTGTCTACAATGAGCAGTTCTTC
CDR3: CASDRTSGGAVYNEQFF

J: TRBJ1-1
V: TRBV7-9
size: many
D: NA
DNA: TGTGCCAGCAGCTTGTGGGCAGTGTCGGGGTTCTTT
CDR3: CASSLWAVSGFF

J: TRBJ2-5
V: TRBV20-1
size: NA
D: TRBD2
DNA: TGCAGTGCCTCAGCGGGGCAAGAGACCCAGTACTTC
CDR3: CSASAGQETQYF

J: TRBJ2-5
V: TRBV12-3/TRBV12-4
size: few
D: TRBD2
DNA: TGTGCCAGCAGGCTAGCGGGGGGAAGGGGAGAGACCCAGTACTTC
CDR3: CASRLAGGRGETQYF

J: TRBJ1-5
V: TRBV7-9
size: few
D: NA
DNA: TGTGCCAGCAGCCCCCCACGTAAGGGGCAGCCCCAGCATTTT
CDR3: CASSPPRKGQPQHF

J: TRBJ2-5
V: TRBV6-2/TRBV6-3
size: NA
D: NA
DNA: TGTGCCAGCAGCCGTATCTCGGGGCAAGAGACCCAGTACTTC
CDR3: CASSRISGQETQYF

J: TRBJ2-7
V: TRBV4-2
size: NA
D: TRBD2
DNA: TGTGCCAGCAGCCAAGATCCAGGGACTACCGATGACGAGCAGTACTTC
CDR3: CASSQDPGTTDDEQYF

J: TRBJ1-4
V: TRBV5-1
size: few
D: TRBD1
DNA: TGCGCCAGCAGCTTGGGGACAGGTTATAGCCTAAATGAAAAACTGTTTTTT
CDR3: CASSLGTGYSLNEKLFF